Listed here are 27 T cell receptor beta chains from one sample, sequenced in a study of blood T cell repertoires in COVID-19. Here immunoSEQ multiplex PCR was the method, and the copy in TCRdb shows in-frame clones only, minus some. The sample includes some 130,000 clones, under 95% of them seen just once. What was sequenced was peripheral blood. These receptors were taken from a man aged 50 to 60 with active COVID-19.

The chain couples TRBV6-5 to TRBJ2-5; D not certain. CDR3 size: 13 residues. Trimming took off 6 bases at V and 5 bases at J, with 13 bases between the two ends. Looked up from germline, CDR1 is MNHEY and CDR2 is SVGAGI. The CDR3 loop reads CASSPTRLETQYF. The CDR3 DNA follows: TGTGCCAGCAGCCCCACGAGGTTGGAGACCCAGTACTTC.

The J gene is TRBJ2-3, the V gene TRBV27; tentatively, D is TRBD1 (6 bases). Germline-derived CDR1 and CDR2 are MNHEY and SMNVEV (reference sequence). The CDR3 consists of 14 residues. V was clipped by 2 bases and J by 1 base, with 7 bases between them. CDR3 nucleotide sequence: TGTGCCAGCAGTTTAAGACAGGGCACAGATACGCAGTATTTT. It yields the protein CASSLRQGTDTQYF.

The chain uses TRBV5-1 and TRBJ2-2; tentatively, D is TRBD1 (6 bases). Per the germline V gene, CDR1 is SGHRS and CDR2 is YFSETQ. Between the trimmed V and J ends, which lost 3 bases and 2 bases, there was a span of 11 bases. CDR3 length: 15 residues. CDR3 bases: TGCGCCAGCAGCTCGGGACATGTTAACACCGGGGAGCTGTTTTTT. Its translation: CASSSGHVNTGELFF.

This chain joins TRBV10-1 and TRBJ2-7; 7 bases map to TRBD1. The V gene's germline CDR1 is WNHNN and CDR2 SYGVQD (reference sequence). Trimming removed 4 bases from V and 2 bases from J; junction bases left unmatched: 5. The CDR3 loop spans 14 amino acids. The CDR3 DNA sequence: TGCGCCAGCAGTGCGGGACAGACGACCTACGAGCAGTACTTC. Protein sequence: CASSAGQTTYEQYF.

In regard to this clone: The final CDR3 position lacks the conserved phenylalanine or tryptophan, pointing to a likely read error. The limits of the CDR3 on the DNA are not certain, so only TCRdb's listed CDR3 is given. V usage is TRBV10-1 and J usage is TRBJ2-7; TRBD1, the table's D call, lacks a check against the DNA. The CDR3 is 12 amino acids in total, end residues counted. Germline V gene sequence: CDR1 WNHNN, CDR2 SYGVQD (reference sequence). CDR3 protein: CTSSCRDKTYLD.

CDR3 loop: CASSLGGGGEQYV. The CDR3 DNA reads TGTGCCAGCAGCCTTGGTGGGGGCGGAGAGCAGTACGTC. This chain connects TRBV12-3 or TRBV12-4 to TRBJ2-7; D perhaps matches TRBD1 (6 bases). The CDR3 contains 13 residues. V was shortened by 6 bases and J by 7 bases, with 16 bases between the two germline ends.

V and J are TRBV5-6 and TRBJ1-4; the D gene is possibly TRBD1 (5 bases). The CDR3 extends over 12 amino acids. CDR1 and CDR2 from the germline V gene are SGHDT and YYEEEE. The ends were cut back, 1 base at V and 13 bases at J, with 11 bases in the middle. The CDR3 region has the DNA TGTGCCAGCAGCTTGACCGGGGGGAGACTGTTTTTT. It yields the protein CASSLTGGRLFF.

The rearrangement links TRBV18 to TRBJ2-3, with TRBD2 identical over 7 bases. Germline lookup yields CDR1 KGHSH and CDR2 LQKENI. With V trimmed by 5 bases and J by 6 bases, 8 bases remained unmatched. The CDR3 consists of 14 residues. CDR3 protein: CASSIGLVGDTQYF. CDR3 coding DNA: TGTGCCAGCTCAATTGGACTAGTAGGGGATACGCAGTATTTT.

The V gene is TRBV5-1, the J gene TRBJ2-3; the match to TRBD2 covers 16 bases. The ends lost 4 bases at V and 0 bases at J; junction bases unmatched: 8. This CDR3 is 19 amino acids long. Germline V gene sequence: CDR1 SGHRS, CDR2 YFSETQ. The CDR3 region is CASSPGLAGGHGSTDTQYF. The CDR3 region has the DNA TGCGCCAGCAGCCCGGGACTAGCGGGAGGGCATGGGAGCACAGATACGCAGTATTTT. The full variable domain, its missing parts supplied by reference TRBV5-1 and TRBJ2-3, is KAGVTQTPRYLIKTRGQQVTLSCSPISGHRSVSWYQQTPGQGLQFLFEYFSETQRNKGNFPGRFSGRQFSNSRSEMNVSTLELGDSALYLCASSPGLAGGHGSTDTQYFGPGTRLTVL.

The CDR3 sequence: CASSERSTGGAFGYGYTF. The DNA of the CDR3 is TGTGCCAGCAGTGAAAGGTCGACAGGGGGCGCATTCGGCTATGGCTACACCTTC. This rearrangement joins TRBV6-1 to TRBJ1-2; 10 positions match TRBD1. The CDR3 consists of 18 residues. With 2 bases clipped from V and 4 bases from J, the junction kept 13 bases outside the gene matches. The V gene's germline CDR1 is MNHNS and CDR2 SASEGT.

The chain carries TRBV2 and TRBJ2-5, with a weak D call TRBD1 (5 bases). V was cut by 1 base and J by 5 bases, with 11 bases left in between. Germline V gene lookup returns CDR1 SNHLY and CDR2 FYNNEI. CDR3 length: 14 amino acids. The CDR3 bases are TGTGCCAGCAGTGAAGGCATCCCAGGGGAGACCCAGTACTTC. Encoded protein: CASSEGIPGETQYF.

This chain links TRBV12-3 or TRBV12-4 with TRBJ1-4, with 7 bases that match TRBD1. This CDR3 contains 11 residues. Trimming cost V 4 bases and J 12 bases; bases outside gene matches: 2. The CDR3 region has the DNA TGTGCCAGCAGTTCCCAGGGGGAACTGTTTTTT. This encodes CASSSQGELFF.

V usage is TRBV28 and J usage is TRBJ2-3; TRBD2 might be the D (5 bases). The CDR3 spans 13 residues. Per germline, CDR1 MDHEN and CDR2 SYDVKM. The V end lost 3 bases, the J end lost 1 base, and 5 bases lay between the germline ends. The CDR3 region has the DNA TGTGCCAGCAGTTTCGGGGGCACAGATACGCAGTATTTT. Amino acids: CASSFGGTDTQYF.

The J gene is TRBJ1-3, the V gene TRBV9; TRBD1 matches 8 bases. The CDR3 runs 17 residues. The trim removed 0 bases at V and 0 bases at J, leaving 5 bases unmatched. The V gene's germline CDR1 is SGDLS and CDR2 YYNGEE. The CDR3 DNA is TGTGCCAGCAGCGTAGCTATTGGACAGGGCTCTGGAAACACCATATATTTT. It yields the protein CASSVAIGQGSGNTIYF.

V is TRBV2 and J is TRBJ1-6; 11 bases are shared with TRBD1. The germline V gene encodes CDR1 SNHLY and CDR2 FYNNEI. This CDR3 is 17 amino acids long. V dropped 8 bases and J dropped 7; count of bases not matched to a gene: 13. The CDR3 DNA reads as TGTGCCAGCCTCATCAGGACCGGACAGGGGGCGAATTCACCCCTCCACTTT. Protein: CASLIRTGQGANSPLHF.

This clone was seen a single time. CDR3 loop: CASSLDGAEYNEQFF. As DNA, the CDR3 is TGCGCCAGCAGCCTGGACGGAGCGGAATACAATGAGCAGTTCTTC. V usage is TRBV5-1 and J usage is TRBJ2-1, with D perhaps TRBD2 (5 bases). CDR3 size: 15 residues. Germline V gene data show CDR1 as SGHRS and CDR2 as YFSETQ. Trimming stripped 4 bases from V and 4 bases from J, with 15 bases between.

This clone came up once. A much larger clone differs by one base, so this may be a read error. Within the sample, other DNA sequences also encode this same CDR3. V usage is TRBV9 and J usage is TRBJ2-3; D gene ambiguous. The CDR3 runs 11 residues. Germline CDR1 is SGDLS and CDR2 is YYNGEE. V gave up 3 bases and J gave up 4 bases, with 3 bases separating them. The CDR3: CASSAADTQYF. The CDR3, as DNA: TGTGCCAGCAGCGCCGCAGATACGCAGTATTTT.

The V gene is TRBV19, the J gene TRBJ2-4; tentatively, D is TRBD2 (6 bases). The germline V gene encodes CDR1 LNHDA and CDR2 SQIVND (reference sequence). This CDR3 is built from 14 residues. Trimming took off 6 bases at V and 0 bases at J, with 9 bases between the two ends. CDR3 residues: CASSGRVAKNIQYF. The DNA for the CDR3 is TGTGCCAGTAGCGGGAGAGTAGCCAAAAACATTCAGTACTTC.

The CDR3 spells CASSSDRGTTEAFF. The CDR3 DNA reads as TGTGCCAGCAGCTCGGACAGGGGCACCACTGAAGCTTTCTTT. The rearrangement uses TRBV7-8 and TRBJ1-1; TRBD1 matches 9 bases. J gave up 4 bases and V 4 bases, and 4 bases lay outside the gene matches. The CDR3 is made up of 14 amino acids. Germline CDR1 is SGHVS and CDR2 is FQNEAQ. The full variable domain, its missing parts supplied by reference TRBV7-8 and TRBJ1-1, is GAGVSQSPRYKVAKRGQDVALRCDPISGHVSLFWYQQALGQGPEFLTYFQNEAQLDKSGLPSDRFFAERPEGSVSTLKIQRTQQEDSAVYLCASSSDRGTTEAFFGQGTRLTVV.

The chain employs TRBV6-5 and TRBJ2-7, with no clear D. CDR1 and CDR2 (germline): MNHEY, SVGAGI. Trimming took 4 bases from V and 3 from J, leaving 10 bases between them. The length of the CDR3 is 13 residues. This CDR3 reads CASSSRRNYEQYF. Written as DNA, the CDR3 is TGTGCCAGCAGTTCTAGACGTAACTACGAGCAGTACTTC.

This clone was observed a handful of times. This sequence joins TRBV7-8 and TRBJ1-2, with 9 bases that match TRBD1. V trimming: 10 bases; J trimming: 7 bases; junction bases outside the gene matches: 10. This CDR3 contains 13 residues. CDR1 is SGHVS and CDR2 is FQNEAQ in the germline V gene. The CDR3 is CAIADRGRLGYTF. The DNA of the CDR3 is TGTGCCATCGCGGACAGGGGTAGACTTGGCTACACCTTC.

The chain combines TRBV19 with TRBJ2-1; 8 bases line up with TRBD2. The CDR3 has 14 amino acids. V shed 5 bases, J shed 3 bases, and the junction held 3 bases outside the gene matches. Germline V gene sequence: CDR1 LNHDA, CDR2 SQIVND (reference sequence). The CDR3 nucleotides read TGTGCCAGTAGTGAGACTAGCGTCTACAATGAGCAGTTCTTC. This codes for CASSETSVYNEQFF.

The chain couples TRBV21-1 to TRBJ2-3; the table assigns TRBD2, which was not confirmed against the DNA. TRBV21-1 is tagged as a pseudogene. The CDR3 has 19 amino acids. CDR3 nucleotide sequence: TGTGCCAGCGACGCCCTCGGGACTACGAGGGGGATGGGGCAGTTTACGCAGTATTTT. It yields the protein CASDALGTTRGMGQFTQYF.

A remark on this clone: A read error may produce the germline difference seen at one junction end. The CDR3 spells CASSLVQVDPETQYF. CDR3 coding DNA: TGCGCCAGCAGCTTGGTGCAGGTAGATCCAGAAACGCAGTATTTT. V is TRBV5-1 and J is TRBJ2-3; D is unclear. In germline, CDR1 is SGHRS, CDR2 YFSETQ. This CDR3 has 15 residues.

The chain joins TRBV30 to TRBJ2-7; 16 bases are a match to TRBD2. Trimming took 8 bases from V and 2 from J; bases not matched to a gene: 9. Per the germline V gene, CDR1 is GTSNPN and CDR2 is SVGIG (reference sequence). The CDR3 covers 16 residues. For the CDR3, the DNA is TGTGCCGGAGGGACTAGCGGGAGGGGAACCCCCTACGAGCAGTACGTC. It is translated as CAGGTSGRGTPYEQYV.

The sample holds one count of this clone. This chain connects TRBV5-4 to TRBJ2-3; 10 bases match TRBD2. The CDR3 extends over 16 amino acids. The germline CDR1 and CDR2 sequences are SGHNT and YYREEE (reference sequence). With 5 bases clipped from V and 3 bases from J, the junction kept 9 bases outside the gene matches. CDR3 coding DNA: TGTGCCAGCAGACTAGGTAGCGGGAGGTCGACAGATACGCAGTATTTT. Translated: CASRLGSGRSTDTQYF.

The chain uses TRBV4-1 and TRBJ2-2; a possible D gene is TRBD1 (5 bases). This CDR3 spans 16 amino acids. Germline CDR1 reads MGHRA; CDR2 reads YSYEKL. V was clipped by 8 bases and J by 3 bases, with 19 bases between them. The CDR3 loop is CASERKGIADTGELFF. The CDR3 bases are TGCGCCAGCGAACGCAAGGGGATCGCAGACACCGGGGAGCTGTTTTTT.